The clone carrying this T cell receptor beta chain was detected only a few times. Profiling relied on immunoSEQ multiplex PCR, and the TCRdb table lists in-frame clones only, not all of them. This sample has more than 250,000 clones, with around 87% found just once. The length of the CDR3 is 12 residues. Germline loops: CDR1 LGHDT, CDR2 YNNKEL (reference sequence). V was shortened by 1 base and J by 7 bases, with 2 bases between the two germline ends. This sample is drawn from a study of blood T cell repertoires in COVID-19. This chain uses TRBV3-1 (or the pseudogene TRBV3-2) with TRBJ1-6; D gene uncertain. The sequence came from a man between 45 and 60 years old with active or convalescent COVID-19. The sequencing sample was made of peripheral blood. CDR3 in amino acids: CASSQANSPLHF. Here the CDR3 DNA reads TGTGCCAGCAGCCAAGCAAATTCACCCCTCCACTTT.